This T cell receptor (beta chain) was identified during a study of blood T cell repertoires in COVID-19. Study overall: PBMCs, B-cell-depleted T cells, or T cells provided the cDNA or gDNA that made up the material.

In the authors' methods: Reference gene primer amplification in the assay estimated nucleated cell counts. Sequenced by immunoSEQ multiplex PCR; TCRdb stores in-frame clones only, minus some. That table is the source of V, J and clone size, and D and trimming were worked out from the DNA. The sample lists roughly 240,000 clones, 80% to 90% occurring once. This CDR3 comprises 15 residues. The V segment lost 2 bases and the J segment 4 bases; nucleotides outside the gene matches: 6. From germline, CDR1 is SGDLS and CDR2 YYNGEE. This chain connects TRBV9 to TRBJ1-5; 7 nucleotides agree with TRBD1. This sequence was found in a woman aged 70-85 years with acute or convalescent COVID-19. The sequenced material came from peripheral blood. The CDR3 reads CASSVAGTDNQPQHF. CDR3 DNA sequence: TGTGCCAGCAGCGTCGCCGGGACAGATAATCAGCCCCAGCATTTT.